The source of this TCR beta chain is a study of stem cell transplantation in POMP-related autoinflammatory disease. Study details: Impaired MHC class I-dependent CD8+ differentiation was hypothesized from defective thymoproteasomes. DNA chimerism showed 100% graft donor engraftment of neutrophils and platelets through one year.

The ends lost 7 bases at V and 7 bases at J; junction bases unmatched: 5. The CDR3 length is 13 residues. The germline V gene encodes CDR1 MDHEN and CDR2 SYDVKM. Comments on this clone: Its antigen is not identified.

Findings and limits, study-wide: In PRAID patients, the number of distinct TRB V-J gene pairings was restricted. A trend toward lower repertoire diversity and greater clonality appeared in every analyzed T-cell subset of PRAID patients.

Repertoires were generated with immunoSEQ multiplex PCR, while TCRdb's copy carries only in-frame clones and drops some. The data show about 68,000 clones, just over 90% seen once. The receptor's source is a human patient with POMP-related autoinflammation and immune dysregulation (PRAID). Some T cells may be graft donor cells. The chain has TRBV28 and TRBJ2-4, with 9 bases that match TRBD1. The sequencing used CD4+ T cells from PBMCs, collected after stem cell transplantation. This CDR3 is CASTPGTGNIQYF. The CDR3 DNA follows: TGTGCCAGCACCCCCGGGACAGGGAACATTCAGTACTTC.